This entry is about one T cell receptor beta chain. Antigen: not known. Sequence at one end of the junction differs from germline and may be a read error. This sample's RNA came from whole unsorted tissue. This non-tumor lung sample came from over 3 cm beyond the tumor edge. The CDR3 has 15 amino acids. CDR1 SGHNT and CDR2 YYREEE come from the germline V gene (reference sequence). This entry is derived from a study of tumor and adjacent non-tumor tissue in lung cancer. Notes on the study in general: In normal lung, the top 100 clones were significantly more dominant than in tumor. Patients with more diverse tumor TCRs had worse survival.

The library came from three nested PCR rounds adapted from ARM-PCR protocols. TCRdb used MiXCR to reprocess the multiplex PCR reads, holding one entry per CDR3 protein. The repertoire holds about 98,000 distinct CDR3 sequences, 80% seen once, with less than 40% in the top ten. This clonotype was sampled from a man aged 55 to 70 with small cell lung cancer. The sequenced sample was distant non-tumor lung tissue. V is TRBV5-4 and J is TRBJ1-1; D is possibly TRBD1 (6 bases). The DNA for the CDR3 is TGTGGCAGCAGCTCACGGATAGGGGGAATCACTGAAGCTTTCTTT. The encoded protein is CGSSSRIGGITEAFF.